One sample yielded the 6 T cell receptor beta chains listed below, sequenced in a study of T cell responses to AZD1222 COVID-19 vaccine. This table comes from immunoSEQ multiplex PCR, and its TCRdb copy is limited to in-frame clones, with some not included. Of about 110,000 clones detected, around 90% appear once; the ten largest clones hold 6% to 8%. This specimen consisted of peripheral blood, obtained on day 0 of AZD1222 vaccination. These receptors originate from an adult in good health.

This rearrangement joins TRBV4-1 to TRBJ1-2, with D perhaps matching TRBD1 (6 bases). This CDR3 has 15 amino acids. The germline CDR1 and CDR2 sequences are MGHRA and YSYEKL. Trimming stripped 1 base from V and 1 base from J, with 10 bases between. The CDR3 DNA sequence: TGCGCCAGCAGCCAAGGGGACACAAATAACTATGGCTACACCTTC. This encodes CASSQGDTNNYGYTF.

This clone was counted once. This chain connects TRBV12-3 or TRBV12-4 to TRBJ1-6; D call uncertain. The CDR3 is made up of 12 amino acids. The ends were cut back, 6 bases at V and 13 bases at J, with 13 bases in the middle. CDR3 coding DNA: TGTGCCAGCAGCTTCCCGGTGGGTCCCCTCCACTTT. The encoded protein is CASSFPVGPLHF.

The rearrangement joins TRBV30 to TRBJ2-7; 8 bases align to TRBD1. Germline-derived CDR1 and CDR2 are GTSNPN and SVGIG (reference sequence). Trimming cost V 2 bases and J 1 base; bases outside gene matches: 4. The CDR3 covers 14 residues. CDR3 DNA: TGTGCCTGGAGTACAGGGGGACAGTCCTACGAGCAGTACTTC. Protein product: CAWSTGGQSYEQYF.

This chain connects TRBV5-4 to TRBJ2-1; 7 nucleotides align to TRBD1. V lost 0 bases and J lost 10; bases outside the gene matches: 4. This CDR3 has 13 amino acids. Per germline, CDR1 SGHNT and CDR2 YYREEE (reference sequence). The CDR3, as DNA: TGTGCCAGCAGCTTGGAGGGGGCAGGCGAGCAGTTCTTC. Translating it yields CASSLEGAGEQFF.

This chain connects TRBV28 to TRBJ1-4, with D uncertain. V lost 5 bases and J lost 5, with 9 bases in between. CDR1 is MDHEN, CDR2 SYDVKM, per germline. The CDR3 runs to 13 residues. The DNA of the CDR3 is TGTGCCAGCAGTCCGGCAGGCAATGAAAAACTGTTTTTT. The encoded protein is CASSPAGNEKLFF.

The chain has TRBV7-7 and TRBJ2-2; possible D gene TRBD2, 5 bases. V was trimmed by 0 bases and J by 5 bases, leaving 7 bases between them. CDR1 and CDR2 from the germline V gene are SSHAT and FNYEAQ (reference sequence). This CDR3 region has 14 residues. In DNA form, the CDR3 reads TGTGCCAGCAGCTTAGCCCCGGGGACCGGGGAGCTGTTTTTT. Its protein product is CASSLAPGTGELFF.